This T cell receptor (beta chain) originates from a study of vaccination effects on CD4 cells after COVID-19. Note on this clone: Its antigen is unidentified.

The repertoire was sequenced with immunoSEQ multiplex PCR; TCRdb's copy has only in-frame clones and lacks some. The repertoire holds fewer than 25,000 clones, with more than 60% as singletons. Expansion with viral peptide pools was applied to antigen-specific CD4+ T cells by the ViraFEST assay prior to sequencing. CD4+ T cells were isolated after 10 days of culture. Participants were vaccinated with two doses of either the BNT162b2 or mRNA-1273 vaccine. Germline loops: CDR1 SGHVS, CDR2 FQNEAQ. The CDR3 loop spans 14 amino acids. V was clipped by 1 base and J by 7 bases; unmatched bases: 0. The TCR comes from a human donor who received a COVID-19 vaccine. The rearrangement uses TRBV7-8 and TRBJ2-1; 11 nucleotides agree with TRBD1. The specimen was CD4+ T cells from PBMCs cultured with HCoV-NL63 spike peptides, collected after COVID-19 vaccination. The CDR3 nucleotides are TGTGCCAGCAGCTTAGGGGACAGGGGGAATGAGCAGTTCTTC. It specifies CASSLGDRGNEQFF.